Only a few counts were recorded for the clone carrying this T cell receptor beta chain. Its specificity is unknown. V lost 5 bases and J lost 7, with 21 bases in between. CDR3 length: 16 residues. This sample's time point: patch test 3, about 24 weeks after DPC sensitization. Treatment meaning: therapeutic diphenylcyclopropenone sensitization with weekly scalp DPC. The sample comes from a study of human T cells and chemical hapten exposure. Study-wide results and limits: Expanded TCRs made up significantly more big CDR3 similarity clusters than controls did.

A single record per CDR3 protein comes from TCRdb applying MiXCR to the RACE reads. The table has about 190,000 distinct CDR3 sequences, 24% seen once; the top ten hold roughly 2.3%. The rearrangement joins TRBV12-3 or TRBV12-4 to TRBJ2-1, with D perhaps assigned TRBD1 or TRBD2 (6 bases each). Material: whole blood, obtained in connection with sensitization to the hapten diphenylcyclopropenone (DPC). The TCR was taken from a woman in her 40s with alopecia areata. Some clones in this sample may be carry-over from other donors' samples. Written as DNA, the CDR3 is TGTGCCAGCAGTCCCGGGGGCCAGGGTAGGCGAAATGAGCAGTTCTTC. Its protein product is CASSPGGQGRRNEQFF.